Sequencing of this T cell receptor (beta chain) was carried out in a study of control samples from healthy donors and cancer patients. Method: immunoSEQ multiplex PCR; TCRdb's copy keeps in-frame clones and lacks some. The sample includes roughly 150,000 clones, more than 85% seen only once; the top ten take 5% to 7%. Only a few counts were recorded for this clone. This CDR3 comprises 15 residues. Germline V gene sequence: CDR1 MDHEN, CDR2 SYDVKM. V lost 3 bases and J 0 bases, leaving 9 bases between the germline ends. The sample consisted of blood. This sequence was found in a man aged 18 to 30 in good health. This chain links TRBV28 with TRBJ1-3, with unresolved D. This chain's CDR3 is CASSFGATSGNTIYF. The CDR3 DNA reads TGTGCCAGCAGTTTCGGTGCGACCTCTGGAAACACCATATATTTT.